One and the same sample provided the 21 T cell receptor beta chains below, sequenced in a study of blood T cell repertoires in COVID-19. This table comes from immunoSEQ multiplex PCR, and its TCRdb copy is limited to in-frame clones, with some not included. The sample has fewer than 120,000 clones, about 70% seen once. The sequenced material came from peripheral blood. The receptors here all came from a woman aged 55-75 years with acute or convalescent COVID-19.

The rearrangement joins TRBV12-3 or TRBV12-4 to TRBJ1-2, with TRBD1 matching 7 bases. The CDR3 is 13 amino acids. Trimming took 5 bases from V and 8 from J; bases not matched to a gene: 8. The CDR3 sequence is CASSRGGQEGYTF. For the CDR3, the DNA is TGTGCCAGCAGTCGAGGGGGCCAGGAAGGCTACACCTTC.

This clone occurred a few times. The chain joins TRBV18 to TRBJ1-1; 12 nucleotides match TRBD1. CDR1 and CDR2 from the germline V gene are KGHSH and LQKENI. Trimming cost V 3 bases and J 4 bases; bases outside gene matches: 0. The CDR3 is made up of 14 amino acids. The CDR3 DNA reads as TGTGCCAGCTCACCGGGACAGGGGGCCACTGAAGCTTTCTTT. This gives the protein CASSPGQGATEAFF.

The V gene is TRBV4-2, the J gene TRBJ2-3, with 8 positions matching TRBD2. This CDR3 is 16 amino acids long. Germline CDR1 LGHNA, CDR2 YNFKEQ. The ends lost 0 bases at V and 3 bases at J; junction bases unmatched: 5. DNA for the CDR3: TGTGCCAGCAGCCAAGAATACGGGGGGGCAACAGATACGCAGTATTTT. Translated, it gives CASSQEYGGATDTQYF.

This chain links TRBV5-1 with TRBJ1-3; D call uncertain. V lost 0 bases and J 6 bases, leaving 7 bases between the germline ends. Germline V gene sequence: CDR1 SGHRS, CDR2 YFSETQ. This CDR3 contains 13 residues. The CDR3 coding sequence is TGCGCCAGCAGCTTGGGAGAAAAAAACACCATATATTTT. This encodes CASSLGEKNTIYF.

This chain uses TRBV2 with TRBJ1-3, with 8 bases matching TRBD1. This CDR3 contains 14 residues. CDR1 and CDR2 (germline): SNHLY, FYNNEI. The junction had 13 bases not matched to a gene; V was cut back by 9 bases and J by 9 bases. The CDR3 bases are TGTGCCAGTAAGACGAGGACAGGGAGGAGCACCATATATTTT. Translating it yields CASKTRTGRSTIYF.

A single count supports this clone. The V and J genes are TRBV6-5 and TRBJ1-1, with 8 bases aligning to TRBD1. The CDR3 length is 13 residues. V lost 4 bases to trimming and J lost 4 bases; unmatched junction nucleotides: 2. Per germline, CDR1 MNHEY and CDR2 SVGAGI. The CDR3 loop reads CASSSTGGTEAFF. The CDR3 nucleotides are TGTGCCAGCAGTTCTACAGGGGGCACTGAAGCTTTCTTT.

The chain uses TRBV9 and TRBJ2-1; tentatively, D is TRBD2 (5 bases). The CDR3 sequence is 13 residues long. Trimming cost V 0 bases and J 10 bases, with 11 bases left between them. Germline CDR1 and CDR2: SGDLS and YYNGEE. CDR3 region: CASSVAGGGEQFF. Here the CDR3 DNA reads TGTGCCAGCAGCGTAGCCGGAGGTGGCGAGCAGTTCTTC.

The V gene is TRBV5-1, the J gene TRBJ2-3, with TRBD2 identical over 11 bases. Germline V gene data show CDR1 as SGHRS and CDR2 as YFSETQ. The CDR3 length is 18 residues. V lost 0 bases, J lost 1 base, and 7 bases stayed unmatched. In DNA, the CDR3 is TGCGCCAGCAGCTTGGCCCAATTACTAGCGGGGGGCACAGATACGCAGTATTTT. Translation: CASSLAQLLAGGTDTQYF.

As DNA, the CDR3 is TGTGCCTGGTGGAGCTCCTACAATGAGCAGTTCTTC. It codes for CAWWSSYNEQFF. The genes are TRBV30 and TRBJ2-1; D remains ambiguous. Germline-derived CDR1 and CDR2 are GTSNPN and SVGIG (reference sequence). Trimming shortened V by 5 bases and J by 0 bases, and 5 bases separated the two germline ends. The CDR3 totals 12 residues.

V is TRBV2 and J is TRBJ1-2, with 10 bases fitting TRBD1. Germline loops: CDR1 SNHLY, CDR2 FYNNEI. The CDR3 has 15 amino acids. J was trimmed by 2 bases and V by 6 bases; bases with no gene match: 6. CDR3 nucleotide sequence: TGTGCCAGCAGGGCTGACAGGGGGCGGAACTATGGCTACACCTTC. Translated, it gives CASRADRGRNYGYTF.

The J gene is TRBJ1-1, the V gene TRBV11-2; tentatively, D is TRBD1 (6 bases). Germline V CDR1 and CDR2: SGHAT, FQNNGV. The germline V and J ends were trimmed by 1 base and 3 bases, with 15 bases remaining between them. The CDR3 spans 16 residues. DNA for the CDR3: TGTGCCAGCAGCTTAGGGGGGTCAGGGGTCTACACTGAAGCTTTCTTT. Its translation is CASSLGGSGVYTEAFF.

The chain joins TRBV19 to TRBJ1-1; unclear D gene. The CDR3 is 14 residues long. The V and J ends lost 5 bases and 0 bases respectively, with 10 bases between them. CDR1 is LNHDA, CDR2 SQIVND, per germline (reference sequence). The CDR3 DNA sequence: TGTGCCAGTAGTCCTCTTATCTTGAACACTGAAGCTTTCTTT. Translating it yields CASSPLILNTEAFF.

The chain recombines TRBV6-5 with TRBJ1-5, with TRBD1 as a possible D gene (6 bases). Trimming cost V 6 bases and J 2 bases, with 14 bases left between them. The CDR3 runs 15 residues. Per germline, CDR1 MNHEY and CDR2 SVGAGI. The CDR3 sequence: CASRGGPGGNQPQHF. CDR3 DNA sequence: TGTGCCAGCAGGGGGGGGCCCGGAGGCAATCAGCCCCAGCATTTT.

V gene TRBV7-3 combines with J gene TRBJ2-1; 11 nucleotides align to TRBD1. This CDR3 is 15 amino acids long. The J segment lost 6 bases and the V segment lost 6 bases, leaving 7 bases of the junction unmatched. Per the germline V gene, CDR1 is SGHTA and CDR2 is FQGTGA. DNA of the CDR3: TGTGCCAGCAGTTTACCGGGGACAGGGGGCAATGAGCAGTTCTTC. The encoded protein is CASSLPGTGGNEQFF. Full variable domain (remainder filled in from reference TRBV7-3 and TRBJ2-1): GAGVSQTPSNKVTEKGKYVELRCDPISGHTALYWYRQSLGQGPEFLIYFQGTGAADDSGLPNDRFFAVRPEGSVSTLKIQRTERGDSAVYLCASSLPGTGGNEQFFGPGTRLTVL.

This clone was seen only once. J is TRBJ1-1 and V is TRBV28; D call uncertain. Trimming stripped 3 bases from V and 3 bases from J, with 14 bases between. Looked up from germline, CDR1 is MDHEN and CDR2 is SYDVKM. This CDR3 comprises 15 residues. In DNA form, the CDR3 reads TGTGCCAGCAGTTTTTCGACGATTCGGGACACTGAAGCTTTCTTT. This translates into CASSFSTIRDTEAFF.

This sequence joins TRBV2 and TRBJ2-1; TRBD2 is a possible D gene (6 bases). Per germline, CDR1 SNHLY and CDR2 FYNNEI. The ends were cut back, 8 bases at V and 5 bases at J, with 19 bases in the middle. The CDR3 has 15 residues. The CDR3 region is CASRGRQGEDNEQFF. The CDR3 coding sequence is TGTGCCAGCCGGGGGAGGCAGGGAGAGGACAATGAGCAGTTCTTC.

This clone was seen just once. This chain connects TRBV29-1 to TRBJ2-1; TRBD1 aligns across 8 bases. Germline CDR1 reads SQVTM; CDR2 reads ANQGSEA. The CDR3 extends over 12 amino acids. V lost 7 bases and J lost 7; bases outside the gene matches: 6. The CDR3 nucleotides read TGCAGCGCTACGGACAGGGAAAATGAGCAGTTCTTC. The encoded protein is CSATDRENEQFF.

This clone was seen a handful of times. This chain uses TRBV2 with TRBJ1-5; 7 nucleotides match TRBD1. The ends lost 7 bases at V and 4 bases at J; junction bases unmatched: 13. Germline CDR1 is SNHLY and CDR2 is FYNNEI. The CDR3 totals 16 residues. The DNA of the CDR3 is TGTGCCAGCAACTCCGGGACAGCTATTATTAATCAGCCCCAGCATTTT. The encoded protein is CASNSGTAIINQPQHF. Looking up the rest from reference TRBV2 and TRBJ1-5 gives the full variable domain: EPEVTQTPSHQVTQMGQEVILRCVPISNHLYFYWYRQILGQKVEFLVSFYNNEISEKSEIFDDQFSVERPDGSNFTLKIRSTKLEDSAMYFCASNSGTAIINQPQHFGDGTRLSIL.

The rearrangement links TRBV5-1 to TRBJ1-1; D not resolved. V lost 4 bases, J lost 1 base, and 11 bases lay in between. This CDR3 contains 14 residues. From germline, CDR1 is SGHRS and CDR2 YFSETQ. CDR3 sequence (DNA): TGCGCCAGCAGCGAAGCGCAGTCGAACACTGAAGCTTTCTTT. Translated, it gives CASSEAQSNTEAFF.

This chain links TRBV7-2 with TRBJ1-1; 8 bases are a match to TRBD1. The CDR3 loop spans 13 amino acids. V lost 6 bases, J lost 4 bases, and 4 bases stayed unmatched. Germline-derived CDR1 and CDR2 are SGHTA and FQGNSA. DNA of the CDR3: TGTGCCAGCAGGGAAACAGGGGGCACTGAAGCTTTCTTT. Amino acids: CASRETGGTEAFF.

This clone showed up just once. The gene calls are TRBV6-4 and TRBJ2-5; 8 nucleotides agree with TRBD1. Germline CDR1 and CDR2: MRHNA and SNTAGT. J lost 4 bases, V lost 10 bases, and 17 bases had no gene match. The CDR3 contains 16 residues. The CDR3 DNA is TGTGCCACCCCTCTTATCCAGGACAGGGTCGGAGAGACCCAGTACTTC. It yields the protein CATPLIQDRVGETQYF.